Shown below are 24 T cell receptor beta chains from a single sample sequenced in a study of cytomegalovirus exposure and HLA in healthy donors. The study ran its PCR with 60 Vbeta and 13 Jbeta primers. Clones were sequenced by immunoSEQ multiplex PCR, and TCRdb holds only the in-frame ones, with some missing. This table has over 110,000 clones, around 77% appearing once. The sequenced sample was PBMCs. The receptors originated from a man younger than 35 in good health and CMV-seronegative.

CDR3 residues: CASSPGQDRPEKLFF. CDR3 nucleotides: TGTGCCAGCAGCCCCGGACAGGATCGACCTGAAAAACTGTTTTTT. The chain joins TRBV6-5 to TRBJ1-4, with TRBD1 matching over 7 bases. The trim removed 6 bases at V and 7 bases at J, leaving 11 bases unmatched. Germline lookup yields CDR1 MNHEY and CDR2 SVGAGI. The CDR3 is 15 residues long.

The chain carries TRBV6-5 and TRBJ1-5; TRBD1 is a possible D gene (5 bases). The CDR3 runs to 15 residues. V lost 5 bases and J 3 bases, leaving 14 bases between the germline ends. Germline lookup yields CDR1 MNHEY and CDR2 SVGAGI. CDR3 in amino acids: CASSTDGGLNQPQHF. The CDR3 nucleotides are TGTGCCAGCAGTACTGACGGGGGTCTCAATCAGCCCCAGCATTTT.

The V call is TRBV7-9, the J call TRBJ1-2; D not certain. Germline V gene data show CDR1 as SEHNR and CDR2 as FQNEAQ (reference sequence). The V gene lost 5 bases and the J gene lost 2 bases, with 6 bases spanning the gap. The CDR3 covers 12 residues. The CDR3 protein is CASSRENYGYTF. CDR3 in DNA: TGTGCCAGCAGCAGAGAGAACTATGGCTACACCTTC.

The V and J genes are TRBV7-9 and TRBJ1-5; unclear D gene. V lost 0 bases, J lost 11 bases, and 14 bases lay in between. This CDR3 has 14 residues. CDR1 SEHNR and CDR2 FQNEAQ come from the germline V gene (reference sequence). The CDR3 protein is CASSLASGMAAQHF. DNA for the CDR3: TGTGCCAGCAGCTTAGCCTCGGGGATGGCGGCCCAGCATTTT.

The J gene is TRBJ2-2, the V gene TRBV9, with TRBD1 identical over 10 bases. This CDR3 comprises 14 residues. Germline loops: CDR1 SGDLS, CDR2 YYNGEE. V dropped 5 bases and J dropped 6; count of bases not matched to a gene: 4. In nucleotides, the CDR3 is TGTGCCAGCAGTGACAGGGGGCAAGCCGGGGAGCTGTTTTTT. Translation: CASSDRGQAGELFF.

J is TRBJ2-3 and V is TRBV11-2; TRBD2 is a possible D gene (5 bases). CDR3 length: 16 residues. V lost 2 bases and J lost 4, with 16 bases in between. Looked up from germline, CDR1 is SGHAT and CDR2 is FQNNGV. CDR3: CASSLRADRSADTQYF. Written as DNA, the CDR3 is TGTGCCAGCAGCTTAAGAGCCGATCGTAGCGCAGATACGCAGTATTTT.

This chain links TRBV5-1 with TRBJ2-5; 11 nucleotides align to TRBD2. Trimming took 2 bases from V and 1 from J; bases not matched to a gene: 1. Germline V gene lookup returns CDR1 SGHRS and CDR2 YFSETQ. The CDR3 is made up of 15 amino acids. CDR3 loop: CASSLLAGAQETQYF. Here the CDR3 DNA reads TGCGCCAGCAGCTTACTAGCGGGGGCCCAAGAGACCCAGTACTTC. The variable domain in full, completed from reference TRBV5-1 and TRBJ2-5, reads KAGVTQTPRYLIKTRGQQVTLSCSPISGHRSVSWYQQTPGQGLQFLFEYFSETQRNKGNFPGRFSGRQFSNSRSEMNVSTLELGDSALYLCASSLLAGAQETQYFGPGTRLLVL.

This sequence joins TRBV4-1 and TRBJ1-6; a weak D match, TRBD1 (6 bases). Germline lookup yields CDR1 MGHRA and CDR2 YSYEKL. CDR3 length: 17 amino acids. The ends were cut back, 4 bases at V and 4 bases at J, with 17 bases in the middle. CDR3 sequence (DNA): TGCGCCAGCAGCCCGCAAGCGACAGGAGTTTATAATTCACCCCTCCACTTT. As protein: CASSPQATGVYNSPLHF.

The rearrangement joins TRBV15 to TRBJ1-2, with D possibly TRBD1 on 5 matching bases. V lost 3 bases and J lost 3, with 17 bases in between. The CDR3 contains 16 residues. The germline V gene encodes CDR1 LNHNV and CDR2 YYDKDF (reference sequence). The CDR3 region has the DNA TGTGCCACCAGCAGGGGTTCCGGGGGGGAGGACTATGGCTACACCTTC. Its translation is CATSRGSGGEDYGYTF.

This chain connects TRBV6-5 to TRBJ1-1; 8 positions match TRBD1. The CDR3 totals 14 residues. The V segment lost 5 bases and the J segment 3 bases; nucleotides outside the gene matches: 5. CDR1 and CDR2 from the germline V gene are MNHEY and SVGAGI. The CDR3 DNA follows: TGTGCCAGCAGTACCAGACAGGGGTACACTGAAGCTTTCTTT. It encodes CASSTRQGYTEAFF.

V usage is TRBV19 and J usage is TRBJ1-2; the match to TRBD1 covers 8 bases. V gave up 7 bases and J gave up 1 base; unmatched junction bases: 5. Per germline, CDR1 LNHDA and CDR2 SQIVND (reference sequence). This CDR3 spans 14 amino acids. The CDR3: CASIRTGINYGYTF. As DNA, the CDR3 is TGTGCCAGTATACGGACAGGGATTAACTATGGCTACACCTTC.

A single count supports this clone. In nucleotides, the CDR3 is TGTGCCAGCAGTTTGGGTCAGGGGTACGGCTACACCTTC. Translating gives CASSLGQGYGYTF. This chain joins TRBV27 and TRBJ1-2; possible D gene TRBD1, 6 bases. The CDR3 has 13 amino acids. V dropped 3 bases and J dropped 8 bases, with 13 bases sitting between them. Germline CDR1 is MNHEY and CDR2 is SMNVEV (reference sequence).

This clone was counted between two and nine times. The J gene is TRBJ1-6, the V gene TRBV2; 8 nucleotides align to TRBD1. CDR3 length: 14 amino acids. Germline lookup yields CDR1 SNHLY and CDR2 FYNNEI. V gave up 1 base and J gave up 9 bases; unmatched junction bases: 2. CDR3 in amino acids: CASSEGQGASPLHF. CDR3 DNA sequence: TGTGCCAGCAGTGAAGGGCAGGGGGCTTCACCCCTCCACTTT.

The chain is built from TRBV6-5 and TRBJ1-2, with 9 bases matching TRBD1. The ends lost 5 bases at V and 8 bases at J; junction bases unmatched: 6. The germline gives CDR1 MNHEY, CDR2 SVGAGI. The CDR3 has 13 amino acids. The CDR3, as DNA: TGTGCCAGCAGTCCGGGACAGGGAATGGGCTACACCTTC. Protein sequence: CASSPGQGMGYTF.

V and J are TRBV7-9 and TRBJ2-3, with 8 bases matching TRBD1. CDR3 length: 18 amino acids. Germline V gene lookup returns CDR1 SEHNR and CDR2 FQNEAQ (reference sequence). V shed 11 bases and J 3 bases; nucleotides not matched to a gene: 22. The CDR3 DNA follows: TGTGCCGGCGGAGCCTGGGCGGAAACAGGGGGTCGTACAGATACGCAGTATTTT. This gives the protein CAGGAWAETGGRTDTQYF.

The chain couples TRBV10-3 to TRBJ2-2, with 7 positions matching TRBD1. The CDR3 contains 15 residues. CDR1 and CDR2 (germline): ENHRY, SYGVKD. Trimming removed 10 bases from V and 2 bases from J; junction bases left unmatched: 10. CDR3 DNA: TGTGCCACCCACCGGGACAGCTTAAACACCGGGGAGCTGTTTTTT. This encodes CATHRDSLNTGELFF.

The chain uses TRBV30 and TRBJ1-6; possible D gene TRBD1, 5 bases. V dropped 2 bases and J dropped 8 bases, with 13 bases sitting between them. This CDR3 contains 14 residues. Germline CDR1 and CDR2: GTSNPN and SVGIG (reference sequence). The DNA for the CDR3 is TGTGCCTGGAGTACACTGGGGGGAGATTCACCCCTCCACTTT. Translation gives CAWSTLGGDSPLHF.

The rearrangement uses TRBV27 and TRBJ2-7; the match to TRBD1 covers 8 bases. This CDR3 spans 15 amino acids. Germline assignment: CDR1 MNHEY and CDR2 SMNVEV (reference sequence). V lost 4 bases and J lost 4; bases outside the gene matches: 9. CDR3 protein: CASSSKTGGSYEQYF. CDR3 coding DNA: TGTGCCAGCAGTTCAAAAACAGGGGGGTCTTACGAGCAGTACTTC.

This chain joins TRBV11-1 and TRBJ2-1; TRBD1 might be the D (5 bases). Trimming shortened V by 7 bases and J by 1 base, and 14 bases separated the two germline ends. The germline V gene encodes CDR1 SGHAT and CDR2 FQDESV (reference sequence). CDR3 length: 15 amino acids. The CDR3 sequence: CASKVMGLSYNEQFF. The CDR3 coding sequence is TGTGCCAGCAAGGTAATGGGGCTATCCTACAATGAGCAGTTCTTC.

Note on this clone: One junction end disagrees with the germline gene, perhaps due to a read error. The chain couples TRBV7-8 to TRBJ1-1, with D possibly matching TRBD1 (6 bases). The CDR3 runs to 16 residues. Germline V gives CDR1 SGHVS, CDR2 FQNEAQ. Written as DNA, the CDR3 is TGTGCCAGCTGCTTGGGGGCAGGGACTATTCCCACTGAAGCTTTCTTT. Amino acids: CASCLGAGTIPTEAFF. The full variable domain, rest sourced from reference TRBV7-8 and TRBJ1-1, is GAGVSQSPRYKVAKRGQDVALRCDPISGHVSLFWYQQALGQGPEFLTYFQNEAQLDKSGLPSDRFFAERPEGSVSTLKIQRTQQEDSAVYLCASCLGAGTIPTEAFFGQGTRLTVV.

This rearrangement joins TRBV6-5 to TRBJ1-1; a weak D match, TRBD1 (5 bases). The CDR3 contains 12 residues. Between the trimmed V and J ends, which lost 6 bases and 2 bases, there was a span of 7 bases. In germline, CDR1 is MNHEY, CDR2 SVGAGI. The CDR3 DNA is TGTGCCAGCAGGCAGGGAAACACTGAAGCTTTCTTT. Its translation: CASRQGNTEAFF.

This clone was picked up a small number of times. DNA of the CDR3: TGTGCCAGCAGTAAGACAGGGGGCACTGAAGCTTTCTTT. Residues: CASSKTGGTEAFF. This chain uses TRBV6-1 with TRBJ1-1; TRBD1 matches at 9 bases. This CDR3 comprises 13 residues. Germline V gene sequence: CDR1 MNHNS, CDR2 SASEGT. J lost 4 bases, V lost 5 bases, and 2 bases had no gene match.

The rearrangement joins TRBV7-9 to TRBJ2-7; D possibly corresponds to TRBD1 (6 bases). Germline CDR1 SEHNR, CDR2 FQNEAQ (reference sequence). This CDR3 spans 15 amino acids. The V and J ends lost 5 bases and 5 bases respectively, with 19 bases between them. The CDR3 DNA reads TGTGCCAGCAGCGAAGGACAGACACCCAGGGACGAGCAGTACTTC. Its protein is CASSEGQTPRDEQYF.

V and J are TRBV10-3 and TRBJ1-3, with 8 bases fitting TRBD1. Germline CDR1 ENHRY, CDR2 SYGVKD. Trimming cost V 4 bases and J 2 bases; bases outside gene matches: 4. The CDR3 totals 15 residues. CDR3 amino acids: CAISVTGGTGNTIYF. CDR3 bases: TGTGCCATCAGTGTAACAGGGGGAACTGGAAACACCATATATTTT.